The 14 T cell receptor beta chains below were found in one sample sequenced in a study of cytomegalovirus exposure and HLA in healthy donors. Clones were sequenced by immunoSEQ multiplex PCR, and TCRdb holds only the in-frame ones, with some missing. Here the sample spans roughly 120,000 clones, approximately 88% being singletons. The specimen sequenced was PBMCs. The receptor source for this set is a man aged 18 to 30 in good health and CMV-seronegative.

The CDR3 DNA follows: TGCGCCAGCAGCTTGAGTAGACCCCCCCCAGGGGCGGGTTACGAGCAGTACTTC. Its translation: CASSLSRPPPGAGYEQYF. This sequence joins TRBV5-1 and TRBJ2-7, with a possible D match to TRBD1 (6 bases). CDR3 length: 18 amino acids. The ends were cut back, 1 base at V and 4 bases at J, with 24 bases in the middle. Per germline, CDR1 SGHRS and CDR2 YFSETQ.

The gene calls are TRBV5-4 and TRBJ2-6; TRBD2 agrees at 9 bases. The CDR3 loop spans 18 amino acids. Unmatched junction bases numbered 7, after V lost 3 bases and J lost 0 bases. CDR1 and CDR2 from the germline V gene are SGHNT and YYREEE (reference sequence). Here the CDR3 DNA reads TGTGCCAGCAGCTACACTAGCGGGCCCAGCTCTGGGGCCAACGTCCTGACTTTC. The encoded protein is CASSYTSGPSSGANVLTF.

The genes are TRBV29-1 and TRBJ1-3; possibly TRBD1 for D (6 bases). Trimming stripped 5 bases from V and 2 bases from J, with 13 bases between. CDR1 and CDR2 from the germline V gene are SQVTM and ANQGSEA. There are 14 residues in the CDR3. CDR3 DNA sequence: TGCAGCGTTAACGACAGGACCACTGGAAACACCATATATTTT. It encodes CSVNDRTTGNTIYF.

The CDR3 region is CASSPAGDEKLFF. CDR3 nucleotides: TGTGCCAGCAGCCCAGCAGGGGATGAAAAACTGTTTTTT. The chain employs TRBV11-2 and TRBJ1-4; D perhaps matches TRBD1 (6 bases). CDR3 size: 13 residues. Trimming pared 5 bases from V and 6 bases from J, leaving 10 bases between. Germline V gene lookup returns CDR1 SGHAT and CDR2 FQNNGV.

The V call is TRBV9, the J call TRBJ1-2; D may be TRBD1 (5 bases). This CDR3 is 15 amino acids long. V was pared by 4 bases and J by 8 bases, with 21 bases between. Germline CDR1 is SGDLS and CDR2 is YYNGEE. CDR3 region: CASSPGGIPLEGYTF. The CDR3 coding sequence is TGTGCCAGCAGCCCTGGGGGGATCCCGTTGGAGGGCTACACCTTC.

The genes are TRBV28 and TRBJ2-7; 8 bases match TRBD1. The CDR3 sequence is 12 residues long. J was trimmed by 2 bases and V by 9 bases; bases with no gene match: 3. Germline V CDR1 and CDR2: MDHEN, SYDVKM. Here the CDR3 DNA reads TGTGCCAGTGGGACAGGCCCCTACGAGCAGTACTTC. It specifies CASGTGPYEQYF.

The chain recombines TRBV5-4 with TRBJ2-1; 8 bases map to TRBD2. Germline V gives CDR1 SGHNT, CDR2 YYREEE (reference sequence). The CDR3 has 17 residues. V shed 4 bases and J 0 bases; nucleotides not matched to a gene: 9. In nucleotides, the CDR3 is TGTGCCAGCAGCACCGAACTAGCGGAAAGCTCCTACAATGAGCAGTTCTTC. Translated, it gives CASSTELAESSYNEQFF.

This chain links TRBV11-3 with TRBJ2-3; 10 bases map to TRBD2. Germline CDR1 SGHNT, CDR2 YENEEA. J was trimmed by 8 bases and V by 3 bases; bases with no gene match: 8. The CDR3 is made up of 15 amino acids. Written as DNA, the CDR3 is TGTGCCAGCAGCTTTGGACTAGCGGACTCCCGTACGCAGTATTTT. Amino acids: CASSFGLADSRTQYF. The full variable domain, rest sourced from reference TRBV11-3 and TRBJ2-3, is EAGVVQSPRYKIIEKKQPVAFWCNPISGHNTLYWYLQNLGQGPELLIRYENEEAVDDSQLPKDRFSAERLKGVDSTLKIQPAELGDSAVYLCASSFGLADSRTQYFGPGTRLTVL.

This clone was picked up one time. V and J are TRBV7-2 and TRBJ1-2; D unclear. Germline V gene lookup returns CDR1 SGHTA and CDR2 FQGNSA. V lost 2 bases, J lost 1 base, and 5 bases lay in between. The CDR3 consists of 13 residues. CDR3 in amino acids: CASSLNSNYGYTF. The CDR3 bases are TGTGCCAGCAGCTTAAACAGTAACTATGGCTACACCTTC.

This chain connects TRBV9 to TRBJ1-2; weak D call: TRBD1 (5 bases). The CDR3 runs to 12 residues. The V and J ends lost 3 bases and 8 bases respectively, with 11 bases between them. Germline CDR1 is SGDLS and CDR2 is YYNGEE. Here the CDR3 reads CASSGQGGGYTF. CDR3 sequence (DNA): TGTGCCAGCAGCGGGCAGGGTGGCGGCTACACCTTC.

This clone came up once. The V and J genes are TRBV5-6 and TRBJ2-2; 10 bases line up with TRBD1. V was pared by 4 bases and J by 4 bases, with 4 bases of the junction left unmatched. CDR1 is SGHDT, CDR2 YYEEEE, per germline. The CDR3 length is 15 residues. The CDR3 coding sequence is TGTGCCAGCAGCCTAGGACAGGGGGGCACCGGGGAGCTGTTTTTT. Translation: CASSLGQGGTGELFF.

This chain joins TRBV6-5 and TRBJ1-6; TRBD1 agrees at 10 bases. Germline CDR1 reads MNHEY; CDR2 reads SVGAGI. The V segment lost 2 bases and the J segment 10 bases; nucleotides outside the gene matches: 2. The CDR3 has 14 residues. CDR3 loop: CASSYRDRGSPLHF. The CDR3, as DNA: TGTGCCAGCAGTTACCGGGACAGGGGCTCACCCCTCCACTTT.

This sequence joins TRBV5-1 and TRBJ1-6; 7 positions match TRBD1. The CDR3 consists of 16 residues. V was pared by 0 bases and J by 7 bases, with 7 bases of the junction left unmatched. Germline CDR1 reads SGHRS; CDR2 reads YFSETQ. The CDR3 loop reads CASSLGPGGKNSPLHF. DNA for the CDR3: TGCGCCAGCAGCTTGGGGCCAGGGGGAAAGAATTCACCCCTCCACTTT. Drawing the rest from reference TRBV5-1 and TRBJ1-6, the complete variable domain is KAGVTQTPRYLIKTRGQQVTLSCSPISGHRSVSWYQQTPGQGLQFLFEYFSETQRNKGNFPGRFSGRQFSNSRSEMNVSTLELGDSALYLCASSLGPGGKNSPLHFGNGTRLTVT.

The rearrangement uses TRBV7-9 and TRBJ2-2, with TRBD2 matching over 8 bases. The CDR3 sequence is 18 residues long. The V gene end was trimmed by 7 bases and the J gene end by 0 bases; junction bases not matched to a gene: 13. CDR1 and CDR2 (germline): SEHNR, FQNEAQ (reference sequence). The DNA of the CDR3 is TGTGCCAGCATCAAGGCCGGGACTAGATTCTCGAACACCGGGGAGCTGTTTTTT. Translated: CASIKAGTRFSNTGELFF.